Below, one TCR beta chain is given with its context. This entry is derived from a study of blood T cell repertoires in COVID-19. The study recruited people aged about 18 to 95 years across about 25 US areas. Recovery meant two consecutive negative NP/OP PCR tests, professional clearance, or resolved symptoms. Germline CDR1 reads SGHVS; CDR2 reads FNYEAQ. Trimming removed 3 bases from V and 5 bases from J, with 16 bases in between. This CDR3 region has 15 residues. Assay: immunoSEQ multiplex PCR; the TCRdb copy retains only in-frame clones and omits some. The sample yields roughly 220,000 clones, less than 90% seen once.

The sequencing sample was made of PBMCs or T cells enriched from blood (not recorded which). This sequence originates from a woman aged 30 to 39 who had recovered from COVID-19. This chain joins TRBV7-6 and TRBJ2-5; TRBD2 might be the D (6 bases). The CDR3 sequence is CASSLGGLTYETQYF. CDR3 coding DNA: TGTGCCAGCAGCTTGGGGGGACTTACTTATGAGACCCAGTACTTC.